The 3 T cell receptor beta chains presented below share a single source sample, sequenced in a study of shared clonotypes between healthy human individuals. It was CD45RO-negative cells, positively selected for CCR7, that made up naive CD8 cells, with terminally differentiated effector memory CD45RA+ cells excluded. TCRdb's table, derived via immunoSEQ multiplex PCR, lists solely in-frame clones and lacks some. This sample has some 2 million clones, with around 96% found just once. Input material: naive CD8+ T cells sorted from blood. Receptor source: a man aged 18 to 30 in good health.

The V call is TRBV6-6, the J call TRBJ2-7, with a weak D call TRBD2 (5 bases). V lost 5 bases and J lost 7, with 9 bases in between. Germline assignment: CDR1 MNHNY and CDR2 SVGAGI (reference sequence). The CDR3 length is 11 residues. The DNA of the CDR3 is TGTGCCAGCAGTCCACAGCGGGAGCAGTACTTC. Protein: CASSPQREQYF.

This rearrangement joins TRBV29-1 to TRBJ2-7; either TRBD1 or TRBD2 may supply D (5 bases each). Germline-derived CDR1 and CDR2 are SQVTM and ANQGSEA. The CDR3 is 13 residues long. V gave up 7 bases and J gave up 6 bases, with 19 bases separating them. Here the CDR3 reads CSAAGTETLEQYF. CDR3 nucleotides: TGCAGCGCCGCCGGGACCGAGACACTCGAGCAGTACTTC.

This chain links TRBV29-1 with TRBJ2-5; D perhaps matches TRBD2 (6 bases). This CDR3 is built from 13 residues. The germline CDR1 and CDR2 sequences are SQVTM and ANQGSEA. The ends were cut back, 2 bases at V and 5 bases at J, with 12 bases in the middle. The CDR3: CSVEWEAQETQYF. The CDR3 region has the DNA TGCAGCGTTGAATGGGAGGCCCAGGAGACCCAGTACTTC. Based on the CDR3 plus reference TRBV29-1 and TRBJ2-5, the full variable domain is SAVISQKPSRDICQRGTSLTIQCQVDSQVTMMFWYRQQPGQSLTLIATANQGSEATYESGFVIDKFPISRPNLTFSTLTVSNMSPEDSSIYLCSVEWEAQETQYFGPGTRLLVL.